This T cell receptor (beta chain) was recorded in a study of blood T cells in healthy people across ages. The authors ran a second PCR of about 7 to 11 cycles using a sample-barcoded 5' primer and a J-beta primer mix. MiXCR, applied by TCRdb to the 5' RACE reads, yields one record per CDR3 protein. The profile covers fewer than 2,000,000 distinct CDR3 sequences, with approximately 32% appearing a single time and 10% to 12% taken by the ten largest. The source material was blood. The TCR was taken from a woman in her 30s in good health.

The CDR3 DNA follows: TGTGCCACCAGCAGAGGCAGGAACAGGGATTTTGTGGCCAGCAATCAGCCCCAGCATTTT. Protein sequence: CATSRGRNRDFVASNQPQHF. This chain links TRBV15 with TRBJ1-5; possible D gene TRBD1, 6 bases. The V gene lost 1 base and the J gene lost 1 base, with 23 bases spanning the gap. This CDR3 region has 20 residues. Germline CDR1 and CDR2: LNHNV and YYDKDF (reference sequence).